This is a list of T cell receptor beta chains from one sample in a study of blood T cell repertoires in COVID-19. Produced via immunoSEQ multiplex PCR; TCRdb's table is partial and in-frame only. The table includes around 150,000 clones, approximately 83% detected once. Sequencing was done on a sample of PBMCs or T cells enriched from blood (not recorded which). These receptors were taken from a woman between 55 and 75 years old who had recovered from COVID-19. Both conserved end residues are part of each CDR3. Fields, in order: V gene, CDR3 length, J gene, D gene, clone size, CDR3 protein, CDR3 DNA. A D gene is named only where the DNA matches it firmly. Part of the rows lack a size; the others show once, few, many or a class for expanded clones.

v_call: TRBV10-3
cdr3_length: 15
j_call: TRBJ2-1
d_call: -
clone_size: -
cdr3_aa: CAISESMDSYNEQFF
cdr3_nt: TGTGCCATCAGTGAGTCCATGGACAGTTACAATGAGCAGTTCTTC

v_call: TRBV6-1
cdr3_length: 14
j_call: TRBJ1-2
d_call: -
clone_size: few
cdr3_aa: CASSEYRALYGYTF
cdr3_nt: TGTGCCAGCAGTGAGTACAGAGCCCTCTATGGCTACACCTTC

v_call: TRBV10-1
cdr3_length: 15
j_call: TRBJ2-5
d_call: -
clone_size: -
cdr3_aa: CASSESRGEVETQYF
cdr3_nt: TGCGCCAGCAGTGAGTCCCGAGGGGAGGTGGAGACCCAGTACTTC

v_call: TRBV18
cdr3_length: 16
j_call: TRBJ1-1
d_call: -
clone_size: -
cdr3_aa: CASSPATAGINTEAFF
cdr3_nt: TGTGCCAGCTCACCCGCGACTGCAGGGATTAACACTGAAGCTTTCTTT

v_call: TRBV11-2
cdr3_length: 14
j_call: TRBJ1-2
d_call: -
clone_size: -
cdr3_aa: CASSLDPGGNGYTF
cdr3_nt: TGTGCCAGCAGCTTAGACCCCGGGGGGAATGGCTACACCTTC

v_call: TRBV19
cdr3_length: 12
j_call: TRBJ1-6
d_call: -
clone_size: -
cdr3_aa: CASSILREDLHF
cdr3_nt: TGTGCCAGTAGTATTTTAAGGGAGGACCTCCACTTT

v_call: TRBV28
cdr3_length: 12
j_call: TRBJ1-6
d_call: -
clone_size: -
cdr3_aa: CASTQGNSPLHF
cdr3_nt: TGTGCCAGCACGCAGGGGAATTCACCCCTCCACTTT

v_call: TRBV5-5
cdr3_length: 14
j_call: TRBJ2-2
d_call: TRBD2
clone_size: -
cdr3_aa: CASSFREVTGELFF
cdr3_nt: TGTGCCAGCAGCTTTCGGGAGGTCACCGGGGAGCTGTTTTTT

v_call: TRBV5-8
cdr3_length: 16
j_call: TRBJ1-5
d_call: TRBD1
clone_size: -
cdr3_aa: CASSLSQTGPNQPQHF
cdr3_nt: TGTGCCAGCAGCCTAAGCCAGACAGGGCCCAATCAGCCCCAGCATTTT

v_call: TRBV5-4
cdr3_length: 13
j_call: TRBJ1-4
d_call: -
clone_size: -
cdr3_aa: CASSLDGNEKLFF
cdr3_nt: TGTGCCAGCAGCCTAGACGGGAATGAAAAACTGTTTTTT

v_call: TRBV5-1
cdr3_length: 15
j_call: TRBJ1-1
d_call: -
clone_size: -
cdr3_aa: CASSLSGGGDTEAFF
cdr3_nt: TGCGCCAGCAGCTTATCTGGGGGAGGCGACACTGAAGCTTTCTTT

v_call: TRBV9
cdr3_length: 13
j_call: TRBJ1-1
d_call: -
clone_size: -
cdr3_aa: CASSVDPRTEAFF
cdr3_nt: TGTGCCAGCAGCGTAGACCCCCGGACTGAAGCTTTCTTT

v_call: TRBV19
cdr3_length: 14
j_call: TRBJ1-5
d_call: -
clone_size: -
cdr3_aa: CASSIGGGTQPQHF
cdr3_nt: TGTGCCAGTAGTATAGGGGGAGGAACTCAGCCCCAGCATTTT

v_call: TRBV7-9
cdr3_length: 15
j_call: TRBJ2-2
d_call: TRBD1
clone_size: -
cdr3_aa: CASSLWDRVSGELFF
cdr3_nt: TGTGCCAGCAGCTTGTGGGACAGGGTGTCGGGGGAGCTGTTTTTT

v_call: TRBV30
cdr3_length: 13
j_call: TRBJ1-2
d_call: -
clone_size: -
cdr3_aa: CAWTRERGYGYTF
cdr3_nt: TGTGCCTGGACCCGGGAAAGAGGCTATGGCTACACCTTC

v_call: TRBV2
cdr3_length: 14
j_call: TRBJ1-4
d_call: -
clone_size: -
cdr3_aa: CASSEQGTNEKLFF
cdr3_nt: TGTGCCAGCAGTGAACAGGGAACTAATGAAAAACTGTTTTTT

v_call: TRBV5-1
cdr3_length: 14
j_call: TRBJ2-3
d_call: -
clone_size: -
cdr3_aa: CASSQGLGTDTQYF
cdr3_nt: TGCGCCAGCAGTCAGGGCTTGGGCACAGATACGCAGTATTTT

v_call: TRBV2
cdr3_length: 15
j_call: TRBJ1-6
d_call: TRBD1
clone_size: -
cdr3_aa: CASSVLDRGGSPLHF
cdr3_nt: TGTGCCAGCAGTGTCCTGGACAGGGGTGGTTCACCCCTCCACTTT

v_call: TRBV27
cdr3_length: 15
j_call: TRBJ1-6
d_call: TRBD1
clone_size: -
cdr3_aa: CASSPGTGYNSPLHF
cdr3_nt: TGTGCCAGCAGTCCCGGGACAGGCTATAATTCACCCCTCCACTTT

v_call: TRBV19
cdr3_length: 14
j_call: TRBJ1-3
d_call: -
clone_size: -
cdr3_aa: CASSPMSSGNTIYF
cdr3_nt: TGTGCCAGTAGCCCCATGAGCTCTGGAAACACCATATATTTT

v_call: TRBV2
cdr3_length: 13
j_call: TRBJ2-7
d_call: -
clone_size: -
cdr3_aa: CASVRVISYEQYF
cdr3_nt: TGTGCCAGCGTGAGAGTAATTTCCTACGAGCAGTACTTC

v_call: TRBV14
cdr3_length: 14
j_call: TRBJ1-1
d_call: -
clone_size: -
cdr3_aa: CASSQGAGGTEAFF
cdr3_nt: TGTGCCAGCAGCCAAGGGGCGGGGGGCACTGAAGCTTTCTTT

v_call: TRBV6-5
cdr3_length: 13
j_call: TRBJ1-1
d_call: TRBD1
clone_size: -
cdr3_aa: CANRQGMNTEAFF
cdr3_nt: TGTGCCAACCGACAGGGGATGAACACTGAAGCTTTCTTT

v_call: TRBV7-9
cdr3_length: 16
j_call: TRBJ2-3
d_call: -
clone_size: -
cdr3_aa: CASGAVGTRGPDTQYF
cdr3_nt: TGTGCCAGCGGGGCTGTGGGGACTAGGGGGCCAGATACGCAGTATTTT

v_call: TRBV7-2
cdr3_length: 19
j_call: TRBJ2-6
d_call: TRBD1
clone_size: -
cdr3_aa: CASSLARDRGLYGANVLTF
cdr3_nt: TGTGCCAGCAGCTTAGCGCGAGACAGGGGGCTGTATGGGGCCAACGTCCTGACTTTC

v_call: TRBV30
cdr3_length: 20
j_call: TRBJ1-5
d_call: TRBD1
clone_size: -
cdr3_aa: CAWSVEARPPDRDDSQPQHF
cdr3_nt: TGTGCCTGGAGTGTAGAAGCCCGCCCTCCGGACAGGGACGACAGTCAGCCCCAGCATTTT

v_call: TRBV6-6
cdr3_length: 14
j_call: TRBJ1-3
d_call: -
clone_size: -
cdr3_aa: CASSNRVAGNTIYF
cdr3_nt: TGTGCCAGCAGTAACAGGGTCGCTGGAAACACCATATATTTT

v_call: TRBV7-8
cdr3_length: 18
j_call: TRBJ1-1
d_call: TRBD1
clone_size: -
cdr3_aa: CASSAPRDRGYLNTEAFF
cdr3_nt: TGTGCCAGCAGCGCGCCCCGGGACAGGGGGTATCTGAACACTGAAGCTTTCTTT

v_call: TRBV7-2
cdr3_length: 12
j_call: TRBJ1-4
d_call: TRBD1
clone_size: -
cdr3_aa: CASSRDRDRAYF
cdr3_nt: TGTGCCAGCAGCCGAGACCGGGACAGGGCATATTTT

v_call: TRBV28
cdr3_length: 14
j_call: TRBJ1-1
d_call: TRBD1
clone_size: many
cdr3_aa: CASSFKGANTEAFF
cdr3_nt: TGTGCCAGCAGTTTCAAGGGGGCAAACACTGAAGCTTTCTTT

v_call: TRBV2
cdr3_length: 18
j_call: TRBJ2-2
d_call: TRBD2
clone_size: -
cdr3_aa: CASTTTWGGSTNTGELFF
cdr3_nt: TGTGCCAGCACCACAACCTGGGGGGGTAGTACGAACACCGGGGAGCTGTTTTTT

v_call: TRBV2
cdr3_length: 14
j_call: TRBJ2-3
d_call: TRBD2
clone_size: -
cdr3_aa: CASSDQGGSDTQYF
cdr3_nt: TGTGCCAGCAGTGATCAGGGAGGGTCAGATACGCAGTATTTT

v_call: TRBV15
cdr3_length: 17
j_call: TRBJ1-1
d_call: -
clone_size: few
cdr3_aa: CATSRDPPGSWNTEAFF
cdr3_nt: TGTGCCACCAGCAGAGATCCACCGGGAAGTTGGAACACTGAAGCTTTCTTT

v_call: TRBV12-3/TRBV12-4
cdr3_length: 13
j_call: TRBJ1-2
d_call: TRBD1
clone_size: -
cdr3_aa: CASSRDRVYGYTF
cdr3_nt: TGTGCCAGCAGCCGGGACAGGGTCTATGGCTACACCTTC

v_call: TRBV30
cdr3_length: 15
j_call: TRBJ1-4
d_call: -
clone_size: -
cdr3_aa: CAWSPVRQGNEKLFF
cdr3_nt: TGTGCCTGGAGTCCAGTCAGGCAGGGTAATGAAAAACTGTTTTTT

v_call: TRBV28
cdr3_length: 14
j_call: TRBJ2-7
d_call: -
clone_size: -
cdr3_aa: CASTPGQGTYEQYF
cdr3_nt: TGTGCCAGCACCCCCGGCCAGGGGACCTACGAGCAGTACTTC

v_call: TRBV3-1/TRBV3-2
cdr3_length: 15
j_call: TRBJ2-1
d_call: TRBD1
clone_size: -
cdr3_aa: CASSLNRGLNNEQFF
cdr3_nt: TGTGCCAGCAGCCTAAACAGGGGATTGAACAATGAGCAGTTCTTC

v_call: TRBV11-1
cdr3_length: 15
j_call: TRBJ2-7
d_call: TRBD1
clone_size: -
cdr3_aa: CASSLGTGGYYEQYF
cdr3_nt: TGTGCCAGCAGCTTAGGGACAGGGGGATACTACGAGCAGTACTTC

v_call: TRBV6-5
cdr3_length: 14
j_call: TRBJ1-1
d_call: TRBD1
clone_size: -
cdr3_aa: CASRKGQEVTEAFF
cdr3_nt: TGTGCCAGCAGAAAGGGACAGGAGGTCACTGAAGCTTTCTTT

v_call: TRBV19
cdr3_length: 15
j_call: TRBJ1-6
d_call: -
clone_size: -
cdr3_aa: CASSPTGLYNSPLHF
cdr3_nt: TGTGCCAGTAGTCCTACCGGACTGTATAATTCACCCCTCCACTTT

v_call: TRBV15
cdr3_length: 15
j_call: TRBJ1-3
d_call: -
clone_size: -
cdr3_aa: CATSRDKRQGNTIYF
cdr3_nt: TGTGCCACCAGCAGAGATAAGAGACAGGGAAACACCATATATTTT

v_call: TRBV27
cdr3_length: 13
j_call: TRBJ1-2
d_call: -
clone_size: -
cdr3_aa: CASSLRAGYGYTF
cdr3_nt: TGTGCCAGCAGTTTGAGGGCCGGATATGGCTACACCTTC

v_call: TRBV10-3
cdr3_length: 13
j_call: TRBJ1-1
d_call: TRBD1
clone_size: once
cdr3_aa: CAVRDRVNTEAFF
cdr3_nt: TGTGCCGTTCGAGACAGGGTGAACACTGAAGCTTTCTTT

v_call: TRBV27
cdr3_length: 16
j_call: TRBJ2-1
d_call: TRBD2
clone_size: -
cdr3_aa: CASRLAGAVTYNEQFF
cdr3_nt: TGTGCCAGCAGGCTAGCGGGAGCAGTAACCTACAATGAGCAGTTCTTC

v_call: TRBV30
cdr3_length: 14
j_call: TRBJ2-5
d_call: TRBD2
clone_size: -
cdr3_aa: CAWSPGLAGETQYF
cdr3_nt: TGTGCCTGGAGTCCAGGACTAGCGGGAGAGACCCAGTACTTC

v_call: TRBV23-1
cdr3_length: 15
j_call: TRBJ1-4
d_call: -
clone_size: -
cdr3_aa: CASSRRGPTNEKLFF
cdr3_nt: TGCGCCAGCAGCCGCAGAGGCCCAACTAATGAAAAACTGTTTTTT

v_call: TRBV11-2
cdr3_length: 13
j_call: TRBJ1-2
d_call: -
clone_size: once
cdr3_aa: CASSLLQGSGYTF
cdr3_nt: TGTGCCAGCAGCTTACTACAGGGATCGGGCTACACCTTC

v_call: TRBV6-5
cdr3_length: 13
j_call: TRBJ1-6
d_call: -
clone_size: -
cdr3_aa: CASIFLPDSPLHF
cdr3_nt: TGTGCCAGCATTTTCCTACCCGATTCACCCCTCCACTTT

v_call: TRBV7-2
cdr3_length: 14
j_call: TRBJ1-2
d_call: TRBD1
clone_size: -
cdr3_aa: CASSYAQGNYGYTF
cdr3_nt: TGTGCCAGCAGTTACGCACAGGGGAACTATGGCTACACCTTC

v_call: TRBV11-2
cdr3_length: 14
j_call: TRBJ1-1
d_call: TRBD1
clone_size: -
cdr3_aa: CASRWTGGNTEAFF
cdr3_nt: TGTGCCAGCCGATGGACAGGGGGGAACACTGAAGCTTTCTTT

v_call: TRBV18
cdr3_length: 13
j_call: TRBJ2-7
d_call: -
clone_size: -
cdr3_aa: CASSSAVGSGQYF
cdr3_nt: TGTGCCAGCTCATCCGCGGTCGGCTCGGGGCAGTACTTC